This T cell receptor beta chain was documented in a study of T-cell reconstitution after alpha-beta-depleted transplantation in children (dated by TCRdb to 2016 to 2017). For context, the study as a whole: Using TCR repertoire profiling, the study followed T-cell immune reconstitution in a quantitative way in children after TCRalphabeta/CD19-depleted allogeneic hematopoietic cell transplantation.

This clonotype occurred many times. The antigen this receptor binds is unknown. The sample holds no much larger clone one base away, and base qualities are not on file. Reading from cysteine to phenylalanine, the CDR3 counts 14 amino acids. The retained sequence is limited to the CDR3, 42 bases, with the frame set at the first base. Trimming at the junction amounts to 6 bases on V and 7 bases on J, and the germline ends lie 16 bases apart. Based on the germline V gene (reference sequence), the CDR1 and CDR2 sequences are MNHEY and SMNVEV. The intended sense of this specimen's treatment or condition label: allogeneic hematopoietic cell transplantation with graft depleted of TCRalphabeta T cells and CD19 B cells. The children who served as transplant recipients had been given grafts of TCRalphabeta/CD19-depleted allogeneic hematopoietic cells. Library prep was done by PCR. The sequencing machine was an Illumina HiSeq 2500. TCR library preparation used molecular barcoding, with unique molecular identifiers applied to normalize quantification of the TCRbeta repertoire. TCRdb reprocessing: public reads trimmed at Q25 with fastp, clones called with MiXCR, in-frame beta chains kept. Each CDR3 protein gets just one entry, which takes the most common genes and DNA from the rows behind it. Across this sample there are 80,000 or so distinct CDR3 sequences, with 13% to 15% seen only once. 25% to 30% of the sample belongs to the ten largest clones.

The full study reports these points: Over subsequent months, a decline in hyperexpanded clone frequencies was noted, and after one year, T-cell counts and TCRbeta diversity were mostly ascribed to newly produced T cells. In some patients, high TCRbeta diversity at day 60 was attributed to recipient T cells and intrathymic progenitors that had survived conditioning. The apparently early recovery of alphabetaT-cell counts about two months after transplant reportedly depended on only several hundred rapidly expanded clones that came from non-depleted graft cells.

The sequence came from a male patient under 10 years old who had a stem cell transplant for acute lymphoblastic leukemia, so the T cells may come from the graft donor. Here the sequenced sample was PBMCs, mostly from graft donor cells, taken 180 days after TCRalphabeta/CD19-depleted stem cell transplant. In this chain, TRBV27 is recombined with TRBJ2-1; a tentative D call is TRBD1 (7 bases match). The CDR3 region has the sequence CASSRGTAINEQFF. The nucleotide sequence is given as TGTGCCAGCAGCCGCGGGACAGCGATTAATGAGCAGTTCTTC.